The 12 T cell receptor beta chains below come from one sample, sequenced in a study of cytomegalovirus exposure and HLA in healthy donors. The PCR made use of 60 Vbeta and 13 Jbeta primers. Libraries were prepared by immunoSEQ multiplex PCR; TCRdb keeps only in-frame clonotypes and omits some of them. The profile covers some 150,000 clones, with around three fifths appearing a single time and 2% to 3% taken by the ten largest. The sequenced sample consisted of PBMCs. These receptors were collected from a woman in her forties in good health and CMV-seronegative.

The rearrangement links TRBV30 to TRBJ2-5, with a weak D call TRBD2 (6 bases). Germline V gene lookup returns CDR1 GTSNPN and CDR2 SVGIG (reference sequence). This CDR3 is 11 amino acids long. V shed 4 bases and J shed 6 bases, with 9 bases lying between them. CDR3 protein: CAWTRGKTQYF. The CDR3 nucleotides read TGTGCCTGGACACGGGGGAAGACCCAGTACTTC. Full variable domain (remainder filled in from reference TRBV30 and TRBJ2-5): SQTIHQWPATLVQPVGSPLSLECTVEGTSNPNLYWYRQAAGRGLQLLFYSVGIGQISSEVPQNLSASRPQDRQFILSSKKLLLSDSGFYLCAWTRGKTQYFGPGTRLLVL.

The chain recombines TRBV4-2 with TRBJ2-7; no definite D call. V lost 5 bases to trimming and J lost 10 bases, with 24 bases between them. This CDR3 is built from 15 residues. CDR1 is LGHNA and CDR2 is YNFKEQ in the germline V gene. The CDR3 spells CASSSLVGSAGFQYF. The CDR3 region has the DNA TGTGCCAGCAGCTCTCTCGTCGGGTCGGCCGGTTTCCAGTACTTC.

The chain has TRBV7-2 and TRBJ2-6; D might be TRBD2 (7 bases). This CDR3 is 17 amino acids long. Germline V lookup: CDR1 SGHTA, CDR2 FQGNSA. Between the trimmed V and J ends, which lost 5 bases and 0 bases, there was a span of 14 bases. This CDR3 reads CASSRGALLSGANVLTF. The CDR3 DNA reads TGTGCCAGCAGCCGGGGGGCTCTGCTCTCTGGGGCCAACGTCCTGACTTTC.

The rearrangement links TRBV12-5 to TRBJ1-5; 10 bases agree with TRBD1. Per germline, CDR1 LGHNT and CDR2 FRNRAP. This CDR3 is 14 amino acids long. J gave up 4 bases and V 6 bases, and 3 bases lay outside the gene matches. The CDR3: CASGSGQGNQPQHF. For the CDR3, the DNA is TGTGCTAGTGGATCGGGACAGGGGAATCAGCCCCAGCATTTT. The full variable domain, rest sourced from reference TRBV12-5 and TRBJ1-5, is DARVTQTPRHKVTEMGQEVTMRCQPILGHNTVFWYRQTMMQGLELLAYFRNRAPLDDSGMPKDRFSAEMPDATLATLKIQPSEPRDSAVYFCASGSGQGNQPQHFGDGTRLSIL.

The chain links TRBV5-4 to TRBJ2-2; TRBD1 aligns across 7 bases. CDR1 is SGHNT, CDR2 YYREEE, per germline (reference sequence). The length of the CDR3 is 15 residues. The junction had 6 bases not matched to a gene; V was cut back by 2 bases and J by 5 bases. As DNA, the CDR3 is TGTGCCAGCAGCTTAAGAGGGGGCGATACCGGGGAGCTGTTTTTT. Residues: CASSLRGGDTGELFF.

This chain links TRBV5-1 with TRBJ1-2; D possibly corresponds to TRBD1 (5 bases). Germline V gene sequence: CDR1 SGHRS, CDR2 YFSETQ. Trimming stripped 3 bases from V and 0 bases from J, with 15 bases between. The CDR3 extends over 16 amino acids. Here the CDR3 DNA reads TGCGCCAGCAGCTCCCTGGGGGGAGAAACTAACTATGGCTACACCTTC. Residues: CASSSLGGETNYGYTF.

CDR3 residues: CASSLPSGGALFTETQYF. For the CDR3, the DNA is TGTGCCAGCAGCCTTCCTAGCGGGGGGGCCCTGTTTACAGAGACCCAGTACTTC. The rearrangement uses TRBV7-9 and TRBJ2-5, with 12 bases fitting TRBD2. The V segment lost 5 bases and the J segment 4 bases; nucleotides outside the gene matches: 14. Germline loops: CDR1 SEHNR, CDR2 FQNEAQ (reference sequence). The CDR3 runs to 18 residues.

This clone is a singleton in its sample. The chain has TRBV5-8 and TRBJ1-2; maybe TRBD1 (5 bases). CDR1 is SGHTS, CDR2 YDEGEE, per germline. The CDR3 covers 14 residues. Trimming removed 1 base from V and 3 bases from J, with 10 bases in between. The CDR3 sequence is CASSLPGMDYGYTF. The DNA of the CDR3 is TGTGCCAGCAGCTTGCCAGGGATGGACTATGGCTACACCTTC.

The V gene is TRBV5-1, the J gene TRBJ2-1, with 10 bases aligning to TRBD2. Per the germline V gene, CDR1 is SGHRS and CDR2 is YFSETQ. The CDR3 runs 17 residues. V lost 0 bases to trimming and J lost 8 bases; unmatched junction nucleotides: 11. This CDR3 reads CASSLAASGGPSDEQFF. CDR3 sequence (DNA): TGCGCCAGCAGCTTGGCGGCTAGCGGGGGCCCCTCGGATGAGCAGTTCTTC.

This chain links TRBV9 with TRBJ1-1; TRBD1 matches at 8 bases. Per the germline V gene, CDR1 is SGDLS and CDR2 is YYNGEE. V was clipped by 4 bases and J by 1 base; unmatched bases: 6. The CDR3 has 15 amino acids. CDR3 region: CASSTRGQANTEAFF. CDR3 DNA: TGTGCCAGCAGCACCCGGGGACAGGCGAACACTGAAGCTTTCTTT.

The rearrangement uses TRBV18 and TRBJ1-1; possible D gene TRBD1, 5 bases. Germline V gives CDR1 KGHSH, CDR2 LQKENI. V dropped 2 bases and J dropped 1 base, with 17 bases sitting between them. The CDR3 is 17 residues long. The CDR3 sequence: CASSPKNFGTGNTEAFF. The CDR3, as DNA: TGTGCCAGCTCACCAAAAAATTTTGGAACAGGGAACACTGAAGCTTTCTTT.

V is TRBV4-3 and J is TRBJ2-1; D perhaps matches TRBD2 (7 bases). The CDR3 extends over 15 amino acids. CDR1 and CDR2 from the germline V gene are LGHNA and YSLEER. Trimming stripped 1 base from V and 6 bases from J, with 13 bases between. Here the CDR3 reads CASSQGWGGLNEQFF. Written as DNA, the CDR3 is TGCGCCAGCAGCCAAGGGTGGGGGGGCCTCAATGAGCAGTTCTTC.